This passage covers 17 T cell receptor beta chains from one sample sequenced in a study of OX40 agonist ivuxolimab in advanced cancers. The assay was immunoSEQ multiplex PCR, and TCRdb's table has in-frame clones only and misses some. The table includes 20,000 to 30,000 clones, roughly 80% detected once. The sequencing used CD4+ or CD8+ T cells sorted from blood, collected in a trial of the OX40 agonist ivuxolimab. These receptors were taken from an adult with an advanced solid tumor such as melanoma, head and neck, liver or kidney cancer.

V usage is TRBV7-3 and J usage is TRBJ1-4; 9 positions agree with TRBD1. Germline CDR1 reads SGHTA; CDR2 reads FQGTGA. This CDR3 region has 15 residues. The V and J ends lost 5 bases and 3 bases, in that order; junction bases with no gene match: 4. CDR3 nucleotide sequence: TGTGCCAGCAGCCGTGGGACAGGGTCTAATGAAAAACTGTTTTTT. It is translated as CASSRGTGSNEKLFF.

The chain is built from TRBV10-3 and TRBJ2-2; 7 bases align to TRBD2. The J segment lost 4 bases and the V segment lost 10 bases, leaving 6 bases of the junction unmatched. Germline-derived CDR1 and CDR2 are ENHRY and SYGVKD. The CDR3 consists of 13 residues. CDR3 nucleotides: TGTGCCACTGCGGGGGTGGGCACCGGGGAGCTGTTTTTT. It yields the protein CATAGVGTGELFF.

The chain links TRBV18 to TRBJ1-5, with D possibly TRBD1 on 6 matching bases. Germline CDR1 is KGHSH and CDR2 is LQKENI. Deletions cut 6 bases from V and 1 base from J, with 16 bases between. The CDR3 length is 16 residues. CDR3 DNA sequence: TGTGCCAGCTCCCCCGGGACACCCTTCAGCAATCAGCCCCAGCATTTT. Protein sequence: CASSPGTPFSNQPQHF.

Note on this clone: The junction shows a germline mismatch at one end, possibly a read error. The DNA for the CDR3 is TGTGCTAGCAGCCTATTATGGACATCAACTAATGAAAAACTGTTTTTT. Its translation is CASSLLWTSTNEKLFF. The chain couples TRBV7-7 to TRBJ1-4; possibly TRBD1 for D (5 bases). CDR3 length equals 16 residues. The germline V gene has CDR1 SSHAT and CDR2 FNYEAQ (reference sequence).

The chain recombines TRBV5-1 with TRBJ2-2; 10 nucleotides line up with TRBD2. V lost 2 bases and J lost 2; bases outside the gene matches: 6. CDR3 length: 17 residues. Germline CDR1 SGHRS, CDR2 YFSETQ. CDR3: CASSFNPSGGNTGELFF. The CDR3 DNA sequence: TGCGCCAGCAGCTTTAACCCTAGCGGGGGAAACACCGGGGAGCTGTTTTTT.

V gene TRBV2 combines with J gene TRBJ2-1, with 9 bases fitting TRBD1. CDR1 is SNHLY and CDR2 is FYNNEI in the germline V gene. The V and J ends lost 7 bases and 7 bases, in that order; junction bases with no gene match: 11. This CDR3 contains 15 residues. CDR3 residues: CASKPTWTGVNEQFF. The CDR3 nucleotides are TGTGCCAGCAAGCCCACTTGGACAGGGGTGAATGAGCAGTTCTTC.

About this clone itself: The junction departs from the called germline gene at one end, perhaps through a read error. The gene calls are TRBV13 and TRBJ2-2; 10 bases align to TRBD1. This CDR3 has 16 amino acids. Germline loops: CDR1 PRHDT, CDR2 FYEKMQ (reference sequence). CDR3 nucleotide sequence: TGTGCCAGCAGCCTAGGACAGGGGGACAAAACCGGGGAGCTGTTTTTT. This sequence encodes CASSLGQGDKTGELFF.

In regard to this clone: The junction and the germline gene differ at one end; a read error may be behind it. The chain carries TRBV5-1 and TRBJ1-5; tentatively, D is TRBD1 (6 bases). Germline V CDR1 and CDR2: SGHRS, YFSETQ. This CDR3 has 15 residues. CDR3 sequence: CASSLAGTNNQPQHF. The DNA for the CDR3 is TGTGCCAGCAGCTTGGCCGGGACAAATAATCAGCCCCAGCATTTT.

J is TRBJ2-6 and V is TRBV5-4; D tentatively reads TRBD1 or TRBD2 (5 bases each). From germline, CDR1 is SGHNT and CDR2 YYREEE (reference sequence). The CDR3 spans 17 residues. The V gene lost 4 bases and the J gene lost 2 bases, with 16 bases spanning the gap. CDR3 protein: CASSRGFTSPGANVLTF. The CDR3 DNA sequence: TGTGCCAGCAGCCGGGGCTTCACTTCACCTGGGGCCAACGTCCTGACTTTC.

To note about this clone: Germline is not matched at one junction end, which may reflect a read error. This specimen includes other DNA sequences encoding the same CDR3. The chain has TRBV15 and TRBJ2-5; 8 bases are a match to TRBD2. Germline V lookup: CDR1 LNHNV, CDR2 YYDKDF (reference sequence). This CDR3 contains 15 residues. The CDR3 nucleotides are TGCGCCACCAGCAGAGATGGTGGCGGGGGGGAGACCCAGTACTTC. Translation gives CATSRDGGGGETQYF.

The J gene is TRBJ1-5, the V gene TRBV2, with 8 positions matching TRBD1. The germline V gene has CDR1 SNHLY and CDR2 FYNNEI. The CDR3 length is 14 residues. Unmatched junction bases numbered 3, after V lost 6 bases and J lost 2 bases. CDR3 coding DNA: TGTGCCAGCAGCTTGGACAGGGGCAATCAGCCCCAGCATTTT. This encodes CASSLDRGNQPQHF.

The CDR3 here is CASSLPGAVVNEQFF. The CDR3, as DNA: TGTGCCAGCAGCTTACCTGGGGCAGTAGTAAATGAGCAGTTCTTC. J is TRBJ2-1 and V is TRBV7-9, with a possible D match to TRBD1 (5 bases). CDR1 and CDR2 from the germline V gene are SEHNR and FQNEAQ (reference sequence). V was shortened by 2 bases and J by 7 bases, with 15 bases between the two germline ends. The CDR3 is 15 residues long.

This clone occurred a few times. The identical CDR3 is also encoded by other nucleotide sequences in the sample. The CDR3 nucleotides are TGTGCCAGCAGCGTAGCAAGGGACGAGACCCAGTACTTC. Translation gives CASSVARDETQYF. The chain employs TRBV9 and TRBJ2-5; D possibly matches TRBD1 or TRBD2 (5 bases each). Germline CDR1 reads SGDLS; CDR2 reads YYNGEE. The CDR3 runs 13 residues. V lost 0 bases and J 5 bases, leaving 8 bases between the germline ends.

This clone was seen only a few times. V usage is TRBV7-2 and J usage is TRBJ2-3, with TRBD1 matching 9 bases. CDR3 length: 16 residues. Germline values: CDR1 SGHTA, CDR2 FQGNSA. Trimming took 2 bases from V and 5 from J; bases not matched to a gene: 8. The CDR3 spells CASSLWGQGGRDTQYF. CDR3 DNA: TGTGCCAGCAGCTTATGGGGACAGGGTGGGAGAGATACGCAGTATTTT.

The V call is TRBV7-6, the J call TRBJ2-3, with 8 bases that match TRBD2. Unmatched junction bases numbered 2, after V lost 0 bases and J lost 0 bases. The CDR3 contains 16 residues. Germline V lookup: CDR1 SGHVS, CDR2 FNYEAQ. This CDR3 is CASSLAAGVSTDTQYF. The DNA for the CDR3 is TGTGCCAGCAGCTTAGCAGCGGGGGTTAGCACAGATACGCAGTATTTT.

On this clone itself: The identical CDR3 is also encoded by other nucleotide sequences in the sample. The chain carries TRBV7-6 and TRBJ2-5; maybe TRBD1 (6 bases). CDR3 length: 14 residues. Trimming left V 9 bases short and J 5 bases short, with 19 bases between. Germline CDR1 SGHVS, CDR2 FNYEAQ. For the CDR3, the DNA is TGTGCCAGTAGCCCATGGGGGCCGAAGGAGACCCAGTACTTC. Its translation: CASSPWGPKETQYF.

DNA for the CDR3: TGTGCCAGCAGCCATCGACAGGGCCACACTGAAGCTTTCTTT. Amino acids: CASSHRQGHTEAFF. The chain has TRBV14 and TRBJ1-1, with 7 bases matching TRBD1. V trimming: 3 bases; J trimming: 3 bases; junction bases outside the gene matches: 4. CDR3 size: 14 residues. CDR1 and CDR2 from the germline V gene are SGHDN and FVKESK.